Described below is a single T cell receptor (beta chain) sequence and its context. Its antigen is unidentified. The data originate from a study of T cells in Graves' hyperthyroidism and ophthalmopathy. Notes on the study in general: In blood, most of the thyroid clonotypes expanded above 0.001 were also present.

The germline V and J ends were trimmed by 10 bases and 2 bases, with 14 bases remaining between them. The length of the CDR3 is 14 residues. Looked up from germline, CDR1 is MNHNS and CDR2 is SASEGT. The source material, RNA transcripts, was used to amplify TCR beta CDR3 regions. Researchers ran a first-round RT-PCR on the TCR CDR3 using the HTBI primer set. Each CDR3 protein is one row after TCRdb ran MiXCR on the multiplex PCR reads. The table records under 300,000 distinct CDR3 sequences, 12% to 15% of them present only once. Patients with uncontrolled infections, other autoimmune diseases, pregnancy or lactation were excluded.

This clonotype was sampled from a woman in her forties with Graves' hyperthyroidism. The sample taken for sequencing was blood. The J gene is TRBJ2-2, the V gene TRBV6-1, with a possible D match to TRBD2 (6 bases). DNA for the CDR3: TGTGCCACAGAACCGGGACTTAACACCGGGGAGCTGTTTTTT. It specifies CATEPGLNTGELFF.